This TCR beta chain came from a study of blood T cell repertoires in COVID-19. Overall study context: Acute and convalescent COVID-19 specimens originated in the United States, Italy and Spain. T cells, B-cell-depleted T cells, or PBMCs provided the cDNA or gDNA that served as material.

Ages ranged from about 18 to 89 years, with residence in around 24 US areas. V lost 1 base, J lost 6 bases, and 9 bases stayed unmatched. There are 16 residues in the CDR3. Germline loops: CDR1 LNHDA, CDR2 SQIVND (reference sequence). Original methodology: Estimated nucleated cell counts came from reference gene primer amplification. Profiled with immunoSEQ multiplex PCR; TCRdb holds only in-frame clones, not every one. That table furnishes V, J and clone size, whereas the DNA furnished D and trimming. The sample has a few hundred thousand clones, more than 75% seen once. The sample was PBMCs or T cells enriched from blood (not recorded which). The source is a young man who had recovered from COVID-19. The chain combines TRBV19 with TRBJ1-2, with 9 bases identical to TRBD1. The CDR3 loop reads CASSIAGQGNEDGYTF. DNA for the CDR3: TGTGCCAGTAGTATAGCAGGACAGGGGAACGAAGATGGCTACACCTTC.